The 18 T cell receptor beta chains below come from one sample, sequenced in a study of blood T cell repertoires in COVID-19. Assay used: immunoSEQ multiplex PCR; TCRdb lists only in-frame clones, some missing. This sample has some 200,000 clones, with approximately 80% found just once. Sequencing was performed on peripheral blood. The origin of the receptors is a man aged 50-59 years with active or convalescent COVID-19.

This chain uses TRBV19 with TRBJ1-2, with a weak D call TRBD1 (6 bases). The CDR3 runs to 14 residues. V was clipped by 7 bases and J by 0 bases, with 12 bases between them. Germline loops: CDR1 LNHDA, CDR2 SQIVND (reference sequence). CDR3 nucleotides: TGTGCCAGTACACAGGGTCCCGCTAACTATGGCTACACCTTC. This translates into CASTQGPANYGYTF.

This clone came up once. The chain carries TRBV10-3 and TRBJ2-7; possible D gene TRBD1, 6 bases. Trimming shortened V by 10 bases and J by 5 bases, and 21 bases separated the two germline ends. Germline-derived CDR1 and CDR2 are ENHRY and SYGVKD. The CDR3 has 14 amino acids. In DNA form, the CDR3 reads TGTGCCACGTGGGACAATGTAATGACGAACGAGCAGTACGTC. Protein: CATWDNVMTNEQYV.

This clone was seen a single time. This chain links TRBV3-1 (or the pseudogene TRBV3-2) with TRBJ2-7; 8 positions agree with TRBD1. Germline V gene lookup returns CDR1 LGHDT and CDR2 YNNKEL (reference sequence). The CDR3 runs 16 residues. Trimming removed 1 base from V and 3 bases from J; junction bases left unmatched: 8. The CDR3 reads CASSQAGTGPHYEQYF. DNA for the CDR3: TGTGCCAGCAGCCAAGCGGGGACAGGACCTCACTACGAGCAGTACTTC.

The CDR3 bases are TGTGCCAGCAGCGTAGATGGACTTAGCACAGATACGCAGTATTTT. Translation: CASSVDGLSTDTQYF. The chain combines TRBV9 with TRBJ2-3; TRBD2 might be the D (5 bases). The CDR3 contains 15 residues. Germline V gene lookup returns CDR1 SGDLS and CDR2 YYNGEE. The ends were cut back, 0 bases at V and 0 bases at J, with 8 bases in the middle.

This clone was seen only once. V and J are TRBV18 and TRBJ2-3; no clear D. Trimming took off 6 bases at V and 0 bases at J, with 10 bases between the two ends. Germline V gene lookup returns CDR1 KGHSH and CDR2 LQKENI. There are 14 residues in the CDR3. The CDR3 bases are TGTGCCAGCTCCCCGGCCGGGAGCACAGATACGCAGTATTTT. Translation gives CASSPAGSTDTQYF.

In this sample, this clone turned up a few times. The gene calls are TRBV6-1 and TRBJ1-2; D unresolved. The CDR3 length is 11 residues. Germline V gene sequence: CDR1 MNHNS, CDR2 SASEGT. Trimming took 1 base from V and 10 from J, leaving 7 bases between them. The CDR3 sequence is CASSEGHIYTF. DNA for the CDR3: TGTGCCAGCAGTGAAGGGCACATCTACACCTTC.

The rearrangement joins TRBV12-3 or TRBV12-4 to TRBJ2-7; weak D call: TRBD2 (6 bases). V lost 6 bases and J lost 5, with 11 bases in between. The CDR3 loop spans 12 amino acids. The DNA of the CDR3 is TGTGCCAGCAGCCGACTAGATGACGAGCAGTACTTC. Its translation: CASSRLDDEQYF.

The V and J genes are TRBV24-1 and TRBJ2-5; TRBD1 aligns across 7 bases. CDR3 length: 15 residues. V lost 3 bases to trimming and J lost 5 bases; unmatched junction nucleotides: 8. Germline V gene data show CDR1 as KGHDR and CDR2 as SFDVKD. The CDR3 DNA sequence: TGTGCCACCAGTGATCCGACAGGGACGGGCGAGACCCAGTACTTC. Protein product: CATSDPTGTGETQYF.

This clone was found a few times. The chain employs TRBV2 and TRBJ2-1, with 7 nucleotides matching TRBD1. The CDR3 loop spans 13 amino acids. J was trimmed by 7 bases and V by 5 bases; bases with no gene match: 5. The germline V gene has CDR1 SNHLY and CDR2 FYNNEI. Here the CDR3 DNA reads TGTGCCAGCAGTCGACAGGGAAGGAATGAGCAGTTCTTC. It encodes CASSRQGRNEQFF. Variable domain in full (rest from reference TRBV2 and TRBJ2-1): EPEVTQTPSHQVTQMGQEVILRCVPISNHLYFYWYRQILGQKVEFLVSFYNNEISEKSEIFDDQFSVERPDGSNFTLKIRSTKLEDSAMYFCASSRQGRNEQFFGPGTRLTVL.

A single count supports this clone. The rearrangement links TRBV6-4 to TRBJ1-5; TRBD1 aligns across 7 bases. CDR3 length: 15 residues. Germline CDR1 is MRHNA and CDR2 is SNTAGT. After removal of 3 bases from V and 0 bases from J, the junction contained 2 bases not matched to a gene. This chain's CDR3 is CASSEGQLSNQPQHF. Here the CDR3 DNA reads TGTGCCAGCAGTGAGGGACAGCTTAGCAATCAGCCCCAGCATTTT.

Worth noting for this clone: Additional DNA sequences in this sample encode the identical CDR3. The chain couples TRBV28 to TRBJ1-1, with a possible D match to TRBD1 (5 bases). Germline CDR1 MDHEN, CDR2 SYDVKM. The CDR3 is 14 amino acids. V gave up 2 bases and J gave up 5 bases, with 12 bases separating them. The CDR3 DNA reads TGTGCCAGCAGTTTAGAGCAGGGAGGAACTGAAGCTTTCTTT. Amino acid sequence: CASSLEQGGTEAFF.

The chain couples TRBV7-2 to TRBJ2-7, with D perhaps TRBD2 (6 bases). V was pared by 3 bases and J by 1 base, with 10 bases between. CDR1 and CDR2 (germline): SGHTA, FQGNSA. This CDR3 is built from 14 residues. CDR3 protein: CASSFVGSSYEQYF. The CDR3 nucleotides read TGTGCCAGCAGCTTTGTCGGGAGTTCCTACGAGCAGTACTTC.

The chain recombines TRBV3-1 (or the pseudogene TRBV3-2) with TRBJ2-1; 9 bases align to TRBD1. The CDR3 contains 18 residues. Trimming at V came to 0 bases and at J to 5 bases, leaving 11 bases not matched to a gene. Germline assignment: CDR1 LGHDT and CDR2 YNNKEL (reference sequence). In nucleotides, the CDR3 is TGTGCCAGCAGCCAAGACCCTGTCCGGGACAGGGACCACAATGAGCAGTTCTTC. Translating it yields CASSQDPVRDRDHNEQFF.

The CDR3 nucleotides are TGTGCCAGCAGCTACCGGGAAGGGCAGTTCTTC. Encoded protein: CASSYREGQFF. V is TRBV7-9 and J is TRBJ2-1, with D possibly being TRBD2 (5 bases). The CDR3 runs to 11 residues. Germline V gene data show CDR1 as SEHNR and CDR2 as FQNEAQ (reference sequence). With 4 bases removed from V and 12 bases from J, the gap between germline ends came to 10 bases.

This chain links TRBV10-3 with TRBJ2-1; TRBD1 is a possible D gene (6 bases). V was cut by 4 bases and J by 4 bases, with 8 bases left in between. The CDR3 has 13 amino acids. The germline CDR1 and CDR2 sequences are ENHRY and SYGVKD. The CDR3 region is CAISVDSYNEQFF. CDR3 bases: TGTGCCATCAGTGTGGACAGTTACAATGAGCAGTTCTTC.

V is TRBV7-2 and J is TRBJ1-3; TRBD1 is a possible D gene (5 bases). Germline CDR1 SGHTA, CDR2 FQGNSA. Trimming cost V 1 base and J 0 bases, with 10 bases left between them. CDR3 length: 16 amino acids. In DNA, the CDR3 is TGTGCCAGCAGCTTAGTTTGGGGCTACTCTGGAAACACCATATATTTT. As protein: CASSLVWGYSGNTIYF.

This clone has just one count. The chain combines TRBV4-1 with TRBJ1-5, with D perhaps matching TRBD1 (6 bases). The CDR3 is made up of 14 amino acids. Trimming pared 5 bases from V and 4 bases from J, leaving 12 bases between. The V gene's germline CDR1 is MGHRA and CDR2 YSYEKL. The CDR3 reads CASSTTDRNQPQHF. CDR3 sequence (DNA): TGCGCCAGCAGCACTACGGACAGAAATCAGCCCCAGCATTTT.

The J gene is TRBJ2-7, the V gene TRBV7-8, with 9 positions matching TRBD2. This CDR3 spans 16 amino acids. Trimming cost V 5 bases and J 5 bases; bases outside gene matches: 13. Germline values: CDR1 SGHVS, CDR2 FQNEAQ. The CDR3 loop reads CASSPGAAGGQHEQYF. DNA of the CDR3: TGTGCCAGCAGCCCAGGGGCGGCGGGAGGGCAACACGAGCAGTACTTC.